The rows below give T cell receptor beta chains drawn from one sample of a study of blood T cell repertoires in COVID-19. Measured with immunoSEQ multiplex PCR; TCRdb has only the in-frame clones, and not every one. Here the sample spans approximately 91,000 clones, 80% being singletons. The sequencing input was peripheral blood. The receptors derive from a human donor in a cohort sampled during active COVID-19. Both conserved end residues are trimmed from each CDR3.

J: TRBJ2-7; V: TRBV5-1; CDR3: ASSAAGGQTYEQY
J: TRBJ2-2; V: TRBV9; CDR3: ASSSRGTVRTGELF
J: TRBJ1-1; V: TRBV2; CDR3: ASSAFGGQGNTEAF
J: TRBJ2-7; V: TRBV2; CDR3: ASSVDRAYEQY
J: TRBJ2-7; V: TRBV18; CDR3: ASSRGTGLTHEQY
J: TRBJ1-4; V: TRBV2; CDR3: ASRGQGARSEKLF
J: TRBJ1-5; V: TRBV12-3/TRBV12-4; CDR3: ASNKQGNQPQH
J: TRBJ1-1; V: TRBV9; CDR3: ASSSQGGLSEAF
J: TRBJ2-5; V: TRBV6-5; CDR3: ASSVGLAVQETQY
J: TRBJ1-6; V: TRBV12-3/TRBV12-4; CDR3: ASSSPPSPLH
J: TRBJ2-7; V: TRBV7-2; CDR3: ASSSGQTTYEQY
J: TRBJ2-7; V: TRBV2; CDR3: ASSEIIGIDLPYEQY
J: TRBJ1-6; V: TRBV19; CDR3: ANLGQGVLRTYNSPLH
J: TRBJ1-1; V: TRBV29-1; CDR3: SVSGRAKTEAF
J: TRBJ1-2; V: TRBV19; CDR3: ASTVASTGIYGYT
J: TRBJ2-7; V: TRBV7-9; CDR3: ASSTQARAYEQY
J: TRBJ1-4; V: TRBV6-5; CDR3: ASRNGGQSYEKLF
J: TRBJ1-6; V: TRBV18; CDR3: ASSPGQGNSPLH
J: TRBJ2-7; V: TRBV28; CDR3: ASSFSGTSSYEQY
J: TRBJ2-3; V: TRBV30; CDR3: ASPGGTDTQY
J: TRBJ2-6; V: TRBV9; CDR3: ASSVGRGYSGANVLT
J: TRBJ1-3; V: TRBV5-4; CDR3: ASSKGTGPSGNTIY
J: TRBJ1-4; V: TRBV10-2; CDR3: ASSEDRGSEKLF
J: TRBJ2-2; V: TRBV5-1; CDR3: ASSLAGGGTGELF
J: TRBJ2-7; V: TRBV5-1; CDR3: ASSTPGLSSYEQY
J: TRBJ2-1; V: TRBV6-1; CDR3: ASSEATGSAGYEQF
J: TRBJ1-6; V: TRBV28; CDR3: ASRRDRGLPSPLH
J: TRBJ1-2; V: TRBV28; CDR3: ASSSYEQAGYT
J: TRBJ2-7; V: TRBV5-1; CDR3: ASSLGQSLTYEQY
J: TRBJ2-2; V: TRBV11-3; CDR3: ASSPRPGTGNTGELF
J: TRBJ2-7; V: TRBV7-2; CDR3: ASSALRYSSYEQY
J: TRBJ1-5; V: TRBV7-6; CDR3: ASSLAPGESNQPQH
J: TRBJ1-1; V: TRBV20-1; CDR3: SASPLAF
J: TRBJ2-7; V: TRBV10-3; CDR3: AIRRTSGSNEQY
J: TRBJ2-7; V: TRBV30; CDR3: AWSVSGSKYEQY
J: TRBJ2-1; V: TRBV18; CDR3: ASSPRLAGYNEQF
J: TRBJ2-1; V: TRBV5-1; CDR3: ASSPAGTDFNEQF
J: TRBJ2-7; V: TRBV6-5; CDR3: ASSIRLAGPYEQY
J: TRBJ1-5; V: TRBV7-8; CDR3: ASSLAGGANQPQH
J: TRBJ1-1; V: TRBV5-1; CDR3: ASSSSSASAEAF
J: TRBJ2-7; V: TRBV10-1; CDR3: ASSGIGYEQY
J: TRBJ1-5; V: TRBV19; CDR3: ASSAGTGGNRQPQH
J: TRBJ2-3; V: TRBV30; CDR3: AWSALTGGTQY
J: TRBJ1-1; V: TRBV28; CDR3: ASSLALLRRERGLNTEAF